Presented here are 22 T cell receptor beta chains from one specimen sequenced in a study of cytotoxic CD8 clonotypes in ibrutinib-treated CLL. Assay used: immunoSEQ multiplex PCR; TCRdb lists only in-frame clones, some missing. The sample has fewer than 300,000 clones, 60% to 80% seen once. This material consisted of PBMCs, taken at disease progression, from a patient treated with ibrutinib. Receptor source: a human donor with chronic lymphocytic leukemia.

V usage is TRBV7-9 and J usage is TRBJ1-1; 7 nucleotides match TRBD1. V shed 8 bases and J 5 bases; nucleotides not matched to a gene: 8. Per germline, CDR1 SEHNR and CDR2 FQNEAQ (reference sequence). The CDR3 covers 13 residues. The CDR3, as DNA: TGTGCCAGCTACGGCAGGGGGGGAACTGAAGCTTTCTTT. Protein sequence: CASYGRGGTEAFF. The variable domain in full, with the rest retrieved from reference TRBV7-9 and TRBJ1-1, is DTGVSQNPRHKITKRGQNVTFRCDPISEHNRLYWYRQTLGQGPEFLTYFQNEAQLEKSRLLSDRFSAERPKGSFSTLEIQRTEQGDSAMYLCASYGRGGTEAFFGQGTRLTVV.

The chain joins TRBV11-3 to TRBJ2-1, with D possibly being TRBD1 or TRBD2 (5 bases each). V lost 6 bases and J lost 9, with 15 bases in between. The CDR3 runs to 13 residues. Germline loops: CDR1 SGHNT, CDR2 YENEEA. The CDR3 DNA sequence: TGTGCCAGCAGTCCCCGCGAGGGGATTGAGCAGTTCTTC. This codes for CASSPREGIEQFF.

The J gene is TRBJ2-7, the V gene TRBV13; 10 bases match TRBD1. This CDR3 has 14 amino acids. Germline CDR1 reads PRHDT; CDR2 reads FYEKMQ (reference sequence). V lost 5 bases, J lost 3 bases, and 4 bases stayed unmatched. The CDR3 region is CASSQRDRGYEQYF. DNA for the CDR3: TGTGCCAGCAGCCAGAGGGACAGGGGCTACGAGCAGTACTTC.

V is TRBV7-2 and J is TRBJ2-7; D uncertain. Per the germline V gene, CDR1 is SGHTA and CDR2 is FQGNSA. The CDR3 extends over 12 amino acids. V lost 5 bases to trimming and J lost 0 bases, with 5 bases between them. This CDR3 is CASSGPSYEQYF. CDR3 DNA sequence: TGTGCCAGCAGCGGTCCCTCCTACGAGCAGTACTTC.

The V and J genes are TRBV4-1 and TRBJ2-1; no definite D call. CDR3 length equals 15 residues. V was cut by 0 bases and J by 0 bases, with 6 bases left in between. The germline CDR1 and CDR2 sequences are MGHRA and YSYEKL. The CDR3 nucleotides read TGCGCCAGCAGCCAAGAACCCAGCTCCTACAATGAGCAGTTCTTC. This codes for CASSQEPSSYNEQFF.

The CDR3 coding sequence is TGTGCCAGCAGTTACGGAGGCGGGAGCTTCTACAATGAGCAGTTCTTC. It yields the protein CASSYGGGSFYNEQFF. V gene TRBV6-5 combines with J gene TRBJ2-1; 7 bases map to TRBD2. Germline V lookup: CDR1 MNHEY, CDR2 SVGAGI. V gave up 2 bases and J gave up 3 bases; unmatched junction bases: 7. The CDR3 loop spans 16 amino acids.

The genes are TRBV7-9 and TRBJ2-2, with 9 bases matching TRBD1. The V gene end was trimmed by 6 bases and the J gene end by 3 bases; junction bases not matched to a gene: 8. Per the germline V gene, CDR1 is SEHNR and CDR2 is FQNEAQ (reference sequence). This CDR3 region has 16 residues. The CDR3 nucleotides read TGTGCCAGCAGATCTACAGGGGGCCAGGACACCGGGGAGCTGTTTTTT. Protein product: CASRSTGGQDTGELFF.

This chain connects TRBV10-3 to TRBJ1-2; D possibly corresponds to TRBD1 (5 bases). Germline V lookup: CDR1 ENHRY, CDR2 SYGVKD. Trimming removed 0 bases at V and 4 bases at J, with 18 bases between. The CDR3 consists of 17 residues. The CDR3 DNA reads as TGTGCCATCAGTGAGTCGATCCCGGGACGACTCACCTATGGCTACACCTTC. This translates into CAISESIPGRLTYGYTF.

CDR3 coding DNA: TGTGCCAGCAGTGCAGCGGGAGTTTACCACGAGCAGTACTTC. The encoded protein is CASSAAGVYHEQYF. The chain is built from TRBV9 and TRBJ2-7; 8 positions agree with TRBD2. The ends lost 5 bases at V and 5 bases at J; junction bases unmatched: 9. Germline loops: CDR1 SGDLS, CDR2 YYNGEE. This CDR3 has 14 residues.

The chain employs TRBV10-2 and TRBJ2-1, with unresolved D. The V end was cut by 4 bases, the J end by 5 bases, with 15 bases between. Per the germline V gene, CDR1 is WSHSY and CDR2 is SAAADI. This CDR3 is 15 amino acids long. CDR3 in DNA: TGCGCCAGCAGTGTTGGGCCCCATGGCCACAATGAGCAGTTCTTC. Translating gives CASSVGPHGHNEQFF.

This chain joins TRBV4-2 and TRBJ2-7; a weak D match, TRBD1 (6 bases). V lost 5 bases, J lost 0 bases, and 17 bases lay in between. The CDR3 is 16 residues long. Germline CDR1 LGHNA, CDR2 YNFKEQ. The CDR3 DNA is TGTGCCAGCAGCAATCGGAACCGGGACAACTCCTACGAGCAGTACTTC. Translation: CASSNRNRDNSYEQYF.

J is TRBJ1-6 and V is TRBV15; D might be TRBD1 (5 bases). The CDR3 contains 16 residues. CDR1 is LNHNV, CDR2 YYDKDF, per germline (reference sequence). The V and J ends lost 3 bases and 5 bases respectively, with 14 bases between them. CDR3 loop: CATSRRGPLNNSPLHF. The CDR3 DNA sequence: TGTGCCACCAGCAGGAGGGGCCCGTTAAATAATTCACCCCTCCACTTT.

The sample holds one count of this clone. This chain links TRBV18 with TRBJ2-3; possibly TRBD2 for D (6 bases). Germline-derived CDR1 and CDR2 are KGHSH and LQKENI. The ends were cut back, 2 bases at V and 3 bases at J, with 12 bases in the middle. There are 15 residues in the CDR3. The CDR3 is CASSPWGEWTDTQYF. The DNA for the CDR3 is TGTGCCAGCTCACCATGGGGGGAGTGGACAGATACGCAGTATTTT.

This clone came up once. The chain recombines TRBV25-1 with TRBJ1-1; possible D gene TRBD1, 6 bases. This CDR3 contains 12 residues. Trimming pared 7 bases from V and 12 bases from J, leaving 18 bases between. Germline CDR1 and CDR2: MGHDK and SYGVNS. CDR3: CASNRVRDITFF. The DNA of the CDR3 is TGTGCCAGCAACCGCGTCCGGGACATAACTTTCTTT.

This rearrangement joins TRBV1 to TRBJ2-7; TRBD2 was called by the table and not checked on the DNA. TRBV1 is recorded as a pseudogene. The CDR3 has 16 residues. CDR3 protein: CTSSQDRGITTYEQYF. The DNA of the CDR3 is TGCACCAGCAGCCAAGACCGAGGGATCACTACTTACGAGCAGTACTTC.

The chain has TRBV29-1 and TRBJ1-1; D perhaps matches TRBD1 (5 bases). The CDR3 is 14 amino acids. Deletions cut 3 bases from V and 4 bases from J, with 15 bases between. CDR1 and CDR2 from the germline V gene are SQVTM and ANQGSEA. DNA for the CDR3: TGCAGCGTTGAGCCCCGGGACGATGGCACTGAAGCTTTCTTT. Protein: CSVEPRDDGTEAFF. The full variable domain, its missing parts supplied by reference TRBV29-1 and TRBJ1-1, is SAVISQKPSRDICQRGTSLTIQCQVDSQVTMMFWYRQQPGQSLTLIATANQGSEATYESGFVIDKFPISRPNLTFSTLTVSNMSPEDSSIYLCSVEPRDDGTEAFFGQGTRLTVV.

This CDR3 reads CASSCDRESNQPQHF. The CDR3 DNA is TGTGCCAGCAGCTGTGACAGGGAAAGCAATCAGCCCCAGCATTTT. The gene calls are TRBV5-4 and TRBJ1-5, with 7 bases that match TRBD1. The CDR3 has 15 amino acids. Trimming at V came to 3 bases and at J to 1 base, leaving 4 bases not matched to a gene. Per the germline V gene, CDR1 is SGHNT and CDR2 is YYREEE (reference sequence).

The chain uses TRBV18 and TRBJ2-7; D might be TRBD1 (7 bases). V was clipped by 3 bases and J by 9 bases, with 27 bases between them. Germline V gene data show CDR1 as KGHSH and CDR2 as LQKENI. This CDR3 is built from 17 residues. The DNA for the CDR3 is TGTGCCAGCTCACCCCCAAACCACAGGGGCCTTGGGGGAGGGCAGTACTTC. Encoded protein: CASSPPNHRGLGGGQYF.

The chain couples TRBV23-1 to TRBJ2-7; 7 bases map to TRBD1. TRBV23-1 is an ORF, and what it does is uncertain. The length of the CDR3 is 14 residues. The V gene end was trimmed by 3 bases and the J gene end by 2 bases; junction bases not matched to a gene: 4. CDR3 amino acids: CASSHPGQPYEQYF. The CDR3 bases are TGCGCCAGCAGTCATCCGGGACAGCCCTACGAGCAGTACTTC.

This clone has more than one count but fewer than ten. The chain recombines TRBV7-2 with TRBJ2-7, with D possibly matching TRBD1 (6 bases). The germline CDR1 and CDR2 sequences are SGHTA and FQGNSA. V was pared by 5 bases and J by 3 bases, with 11 bases between. CDR3 length: 13 amino acids. The CDR3 loop is CASSPRTDYEQYF. The CDR3 DNA follows: TGTGCCAGCAGCCCCCGGACAGACTACGAGCAGTACTTC.

The CDR3 DNA reads TGTGCCAGCAGTGAAGATGGGTGGAATGAGCAGTTCTTC. As protein: CASSEDGWNEQFF. V usage is TRBV2 and J usage is TRBJ2-1; D gene ambiguous. Trimming took 1 base from V and 7 from J, leaving 8 bases between them. Germline CDR1 is SNHLY and CDR2 is FYNNEI. CDR3 length: 13 amino acids.

The table lists this clone with a few counts. DNA of the CDR3: TGTGCCATCAGTGAGTCTCGGCACGAGCAGTACTTC. This translates into CAISESRHEQYF. The chain carries TRBV10-3 and TRBJ2-7; D remains unclear. V was cut by 0 bases and J by 5 bases, with 5 bases left in between. This CDR3 contains 12 residues. The germline V gene encodes CDR1 ENHRY and CDR2 SYGVKD.